Below are 3 T cell receptor beta chains sequenced from a single sample in a study of T-cell memory formation after mild COVID-19. MiXCR was run by TCRdb on the 5' RACE reads, yielding one entry per CDR3 protein. In the table there are around 300,000 distinct CDR3 sequences, roughly 13% of which are singletons. The specimen sequenced was PBMCs or a T cell subset sorted from them (not recorded which). Receptors were obtained from a man between 18 and 35 years old who had mild COVID-19 (a few samples of this study predate the infection). Cell type and time point are not known.

This clonotype came up a few times. The chain couples TRBV9 to TRBJ2-7; D not certain. V gave up 4 bases and J gave up 7 bases, with 12 bases separating them. CDR3 size: 12 residues. Germline V gene data show CDR1 as SGDLS and CDR2 as YYNGEE. The CDR3 loop reads CASSNTLGEQYF. The DNA for the CDR3 is TGTGCCAGCAGCAACACCTTGGGAGAGCAGTACTTC.

This clonotype came up a few times. The CDR3 is CASSFPPAGTDTQYF. As DNA, the CDR3 is TGTGCCAGCAGTTTCCCCCCCGCCGGCACAGATACGCAGTATTTT. The chain carries TRBV12-3 or TRBV12-4 and TRBJ2-3; D gene unclear. V was pared by 3 bases and J by 1 base, with 11 bases between. This CDR3 comprises 15 residues.

The table lists this clonotype with many counts. The genes are TRBV6-5 and TRBJ1-5; the match to TRBD1 covers 9 bases. Germline CDR1 and CDR2: MNHEY and SVGAGI. J gave up 4 bases and V 2 bases, and 3 bases lay outside the gene matches. The CDR3 is made up of 15 amino acids. This chain's CDR3 is CASSYGTGPNQPQHF. CDR3 nucleotides: TGTGCCAGCAGTTACGGGACAGGGCCTAATCAGCCCCAGCATTTT.